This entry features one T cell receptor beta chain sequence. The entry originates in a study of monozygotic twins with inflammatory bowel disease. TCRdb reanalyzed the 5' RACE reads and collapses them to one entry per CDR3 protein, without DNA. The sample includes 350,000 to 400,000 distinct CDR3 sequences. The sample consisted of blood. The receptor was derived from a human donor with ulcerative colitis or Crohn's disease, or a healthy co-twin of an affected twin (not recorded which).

CDR3 region: CASSFPTRLETQYF. The rearrangement uses TRBV7-2 and TRBJ2-5; TCRdb's D gene call, TRBD2, goes unchecked for lack of DNA. Germline V lookup: CDR1 SGHTA, CDR2 FQGNSA. The CDR3 loop spans 14 amino acids.